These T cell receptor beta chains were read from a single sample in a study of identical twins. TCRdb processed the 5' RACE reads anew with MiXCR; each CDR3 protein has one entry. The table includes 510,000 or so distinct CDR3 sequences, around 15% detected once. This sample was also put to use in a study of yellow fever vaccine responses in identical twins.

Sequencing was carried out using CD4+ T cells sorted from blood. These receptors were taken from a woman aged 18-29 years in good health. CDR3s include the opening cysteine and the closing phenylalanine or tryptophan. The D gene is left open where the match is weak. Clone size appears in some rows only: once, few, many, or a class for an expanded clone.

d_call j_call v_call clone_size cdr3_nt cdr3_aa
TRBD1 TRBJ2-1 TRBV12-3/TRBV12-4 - TGTGCCAGTTATCCAGGGGGCCCCCGAACTTACAATGAGCAGTTCTTC CASYPGGPRTYNEQFF
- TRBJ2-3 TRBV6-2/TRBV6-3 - TGTGCCAGCCTTATCCCTAAAGACAAGCGGAACAACTTTTGTAGCACAGATACGCAGTATTTT CASLIPKDKRNNFCSTDTQYF
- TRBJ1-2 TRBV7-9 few TGTGCCAGCAGCCTTAATGACCTTGGCTACACCTTC CASSLNDLGYTF
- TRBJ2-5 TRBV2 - TGTGCCAGCAGTGAAAAGTCAGGGAGAGAGACCCAGTACTTC CASSEKSGRETQYF
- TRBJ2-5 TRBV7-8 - TGTGCCAGCAATTCGGGCCGACTAGTCCCGTACCGAGAGACCCAGTACTTC CASNSGRLVPYRETQYF
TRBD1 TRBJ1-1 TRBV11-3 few TGTGCCAGCAGCTTGGACAGGGGGCAAGAAGGTGAAGCTTTCTTT CASSLDRGQEGEAFF
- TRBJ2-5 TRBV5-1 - TGCGCCACCAGCTTCGGGGGAATACAAGAGACCCAGTACTTC CATSFGGIQETQYF
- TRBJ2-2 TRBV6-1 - TGTGCCAGCAATCATATGAACACCGGGGAGCTGTTTTTT CASNHMNTGELFF
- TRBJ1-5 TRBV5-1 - TGCGCCAGCAGCTTCATGGGGGATCAGCCCCAGCATTTT CASSFMGDQPQHF
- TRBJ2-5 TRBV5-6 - TGTGCCAGCAGCGGTTCCGCCGCAGAGACCCAGTACTTC CASSGSAAETQYF
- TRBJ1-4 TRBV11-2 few TGTGCCAGCAGCCAGACCCGGGGATCGAATGAAAAACTGTTTTTT CASSQTRGSNEKLFF
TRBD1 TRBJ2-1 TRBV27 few TGTGCCAGCAGTTTATTCCAGGGGGCTCTGAATGAGCAGTTCTTC CASSLFQGALNEQFF
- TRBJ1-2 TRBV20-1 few TGCAGTGCCCCCAGGGAATCCTATGGCTACACCTTC CSAPRESYGYTF
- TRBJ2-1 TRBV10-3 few TGTGCCATCAGTGCGACGCAGGGGGGTGCCTACAATGAGCAGTTCTTC CAISATQGGAYNEQFF
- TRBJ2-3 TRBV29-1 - TGCAGCGTTAAGGGGTTTATCAGCACAGATACGCAGTATTTT CSVKGFISTDTQYF
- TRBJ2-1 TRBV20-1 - TGCAGTGCCCGAGGGGTGGAGTCAGGCCGGTACAATGAGCAGTTCTTC CSARGVESGRYNEQFF
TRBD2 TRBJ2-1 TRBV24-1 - TGTGCCACCAGTGATGAAACCGGGGGGGGCGATGAGCAGTTCTTC CATSDETGGGDEQFF
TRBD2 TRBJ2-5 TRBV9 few TGTGCCAGCAGCGCGACTAGCGGGGGGCCAGAGACCCAGTACTTC CASSATSGGPETQYF
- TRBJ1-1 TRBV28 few TGTGCCAGCAGAGGATTGGGACACCCGAACTCTGAAGCTTTCTTT CASRGLGHPNSEAFF
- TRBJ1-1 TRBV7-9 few TGTGCCAGCCTAACGATGAACACTGAAGCTTTCTTT CASLTMNTEAFF
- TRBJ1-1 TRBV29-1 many TGCAGCGTTCGCCCGGCGGGATTGGAAGCTTTCTTT CSVRPAGLEAFF
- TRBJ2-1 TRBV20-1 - TGCAGTGCTAAGGGGACCCGGGGGAGAAATGAGCAGTTCTTC CSAKGTRGRNEQFF
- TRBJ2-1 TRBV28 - TGTGCCAGCAGTACTCCCGGCCAAAATGAGCAGTTCTTC CASSTPGQNEQFF
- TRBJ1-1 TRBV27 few TGTGCCAGCAGTTTGGGGGCCGCGAGGCGAGCTTTCTTT CASSLGAARRAFF
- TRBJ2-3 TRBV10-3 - TGTGCCATCAGTCCTATTATGAATGGGCTAACCACCGATACGCAGTATTTT CAISPIMNGLTTDTQYF
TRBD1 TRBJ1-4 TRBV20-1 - TGCAGTGCTCCGAAACAGGGGGCTGAAAAACTGTTTTTT CSAPKQGAEKLFF
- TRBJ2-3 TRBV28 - TGTGCCAGCAGTGAGTTGCTGACAGCTAATGGGGCAGATACGCAGTATTTT CASSELLTANGADTQYF
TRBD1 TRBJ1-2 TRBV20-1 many TGCAGTGCCAGGGGGCGGGCGGGCTACACCTTC CSARGRAGYTF
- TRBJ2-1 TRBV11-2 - TGTGCCAGCAGTTCCGGAAGTCCCAGCGCTTACAATGAGCAGTTCTTC CASSSGSPSAYNEQFF
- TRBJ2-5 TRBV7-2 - TGTGCCAGCAGCTTAGGTTGGGTCGCAGAGACCCAGTACTTC CASSLGWVAETQYF
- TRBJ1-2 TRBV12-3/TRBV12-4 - TGTGCCAGCAGTTTAGGTCAGGGCGCATACAGCTACACCTTC CASSLGQGAYSYTF
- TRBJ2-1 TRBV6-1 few TGTGCCAGCAGCACTTCAGGGACCCCCCACTCCTACAATGAGCAGTTCTTC CASSTSGTPHSYNEQFF